This T cell receptor (beta chain) was captured in a study of OX40 agonist ivuxolimab in advanced cancers. The study in broad terms: Ivuxolimab was a fully human IgG2 agonistic monoclonal antibody targeting the costimulatory receptor OX40 (CD134). Intravenous ivuxolimab was administered to patients every 2 weeks at six dose levels: 0.01, 0.1, 0.3, 1.5, 3 and 10 mg/kg. Of the approximately 50 dose-escalation patients, hepatocellular carcinoma was present in around 19, melanoma in about 15, renal cell carcinoma in 9 and head and neck cancer in 9. A male proportion of roughly 85% and a mean age of approximately 61 years, ranging from about 23 to 90, were recorded for the dose-escalation cohort. Prior anti-PD-1, anti-PD-L1 or anti-CTLA-4 therapy was permitted, and about two fifths of dose-escalation patients had received checkpoint inhibitors. Partial responses occurred in three dose-escalation patients, of whom one had hepatocellular carcinoma and two had cutaneous melanoma. Peripheral TCRbeta sequencing was intended to test whether TCR sequence diversity was altered and clonal T-cell expansion was caused by ivuxolimab. The paper covers the monotherapy dose-escalation part of the phase I ivuxolimab trial, which included N = 52 patients.

Compared with germline, V lacks 5 bases and J lacks 5 bases; bases without a gene match: 2. According to the germline V gene, CDR1 reads LGHNT and CDR2 reads FRNRAP. The CDR3, cysteine through phenylalanine, is 13 amino acids long. The DNA shown is the 39-base CDR3, in frame from base 1. Study-wide findings and limitations: Which antigens the clonally expanded peripheral T cells were specific for was not determined. Low levels of normalized T-cell clonal expansion were also seen in some patients who did not respond. Clonal expansion of both CD4+ and CD8+ blood T cells was observed from baseline to week 6 at doses 0.1 to 3.0 mg/kg. Partial responders in the 0.1-3.0 mg/kg groups had among the lowest normalized peripheral clonal expansion, especially among CD8+ T cells. After ivuxolimab, expanded clones were on average more numerous among CD8+ T cells than among CD4+ T cells.

In the case of this clone: Its cognate antigen has yet to be identified. Base qualities are not provided; no much larger clone lies one nucleotide away.

To sequence the TCRbeta CDR3 region, genomic DNA was isolated from the sorted cells. The immunoSEQ Assay was used to sequence the TCRbeta CDR3 regions. Not all clones reach the TCRdb copy of this immuneACCESS table, which keeps in-frame sequences only. Checked studies attribute under half of the gap to unresolved V genes and leave the rest unexplained. For this sample the table gives about 90,000 clones, of which around 90% were detected only once. The ten largest clones capture 0.15% to 0.2% of the sample. Patients with a history of autoimmune disease or receiving systemic immunosuppression were excluded from the trial. Peripheral blood for TCR sequencing was collected from all dose cohorts at baseline, on cycle 4 day 1, and on cycle 7 day 1. Samples were obtained from an open-label, multicenter, first-in-human phase I dose-escalation trial of ivuxolimab. Adults with locally advanced or metastatic melanoma, renal cell carcinoma, hepatocellular carcinoma or head and neck squamous cell carcinoma were enrolled in the trial. Before TCR sequencing, CD4+ and CD8+ T cells were separately sorted from peripheral blood.

The receptor was derived from an adult with an advanced solid tumor such as melanoma, head and neck, liver or kidney cancer. Source: CD4+ or CD8+ T cells sorted from blood, taken in a trial of the OX40 agonist ivuxolimab. The chain links TRBV12-5 with TRBJ2-5, and TRBD1 aligns with 10 junction nucleotides. The bases read TGTGCTAGTGGTCCGGACAGGGGGGAGACCCAGTACTTC. The encoded protein is CASGPDRGETQYF. With all but the CDR3 taken from the reference TRBV12-5 and TRBJ2-5 genes, the full variable domain is: DARVTQTPRHKVTEMGQEVTMRCQPILGHNTVFWYRQTMMQGLELLAYFRNRAPLDDSGMPKDRFSAEMPDATLATLKIQPSEPRDSAVYFCASGPDRGETQYFGPGTRLLVL.